These T cell receptor beta chains were read from a single sample in a study of blood T cell repertoires in COVID-19. Using immunoSEQ multiplex PCR, the repertoire was profiled, and TCRdb retains in-frame clones only, with some absent. The sample holds 60,000 to 95,000 clones, 80% to 90% seen once. Sequencing used peripheral blood. Receptors were obtained from a woman between 50 and 59 years old with acute or convalescent COVID-19. CDR3s include the opening cysteine and the closing phenylalanine or tryptophan. Fields, in order: J gene, D gene, V gene, clone size, CDR3 protein, CDR3 DNA. D genes are given only for firm matches. A row's size may be missing; if present it is once, few, many or a size class.

>TRBJ1-2|TRBD1|TRBV7-9|once
CASSLEGTGNGGYTF
TGTGCCAGCAGCTTAGAAGGGACAGGGAATGGTGGCTACACCTTC
>TRBJ1-2|.|TRBV25-1|.
CASSEGLAAGYTF
TGTGCCAGCAGCGAGGGACTGGCGGCGGGCTACACCTTC
>TRBJ2-6|.|TRBV5-8|few
CASSLGGFSGANVLTF
TGTGCCAGCAGCTTGGGAGGATTCTCTGGGGCCAACGTCCTGACTTTC
>TRBJ1-2|.|TRBV27|.
CASSFRRGTNYGYTF
TGTGCCAGCAGTTTCAGGAGGGGAACTAACTATGGCTACACCTTC
>TRBJ1-5|TRBD1|TRBV19|.
CASMRRQGSYQFQPQHF
TGTGCCAGTATGAGGCGACAGGGTTCGTATCAATTTCAGCCCCAGCATTTT
>TRBJ1-6|.|TRBV9|few
CASSPSALAGNSPLHF
TGTGCCAGCAGCCCAAGCGCGTTAGCTGGTAATTCACCCCTCCACTTT
>TRBJ2-1|.|TRBV6-2/TRBV6-3|.
CASSYSGPGAYNEQFF
TGTGCCAGCAGTTACTCGGGGCCGGGGGCCTACAATGAGCAGTTCTTC
>TRBJ2-5|TRBD2|TRBV28|.
CASKKALAAQETQYF
TGTGCCAGCAAAAAGGCACTAGCGGCACAAGAGACCCAGTACTTC
>TRBJ2-3|.|TRBV21-1|.
CASSKVGVTGVPDTQYF
TGTGCCAGCAGCAAAGTAGGGGTGACAGGGGTCCCAGATACGCAGTATTTT
>TRBJ1-4|TRBD1|TRBV10-1|.
CASSGQGFEKLFF
TGCGCCAGCTCGGGACAGGGGTTTGAAAAACTGTTTTTT
>TRBJ1-5|.|TRBV29-1|.
CSVEVAGNQPQHF
TGCAGCGTTGAGGTAGCCGGTAATCAGCCCCAGCATTTT
>TRBJ2-2|.|TRBV5-1|.
CASSPYRGGNTGELFF
TGCGCCAGCAGCCCTTATCGGGGTGGGAACACCGGGGAGCTGTTTTTT
>TRBJ1-1|.|TRBV18|.
CASSPPSGHSNTEAFF
TGTGCCAGCTCACCACCTTCCGGACATTCGAACACTGAAGCTTTCTTT